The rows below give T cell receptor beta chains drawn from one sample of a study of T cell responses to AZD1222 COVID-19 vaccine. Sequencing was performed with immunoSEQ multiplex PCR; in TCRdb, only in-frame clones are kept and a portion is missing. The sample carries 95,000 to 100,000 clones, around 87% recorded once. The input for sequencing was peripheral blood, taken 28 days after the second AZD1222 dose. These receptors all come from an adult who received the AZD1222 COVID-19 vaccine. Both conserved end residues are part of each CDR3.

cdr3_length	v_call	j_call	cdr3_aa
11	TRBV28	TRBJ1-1	CASSRDRQAFF
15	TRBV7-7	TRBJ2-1	CASSRGTAPYNEQFF
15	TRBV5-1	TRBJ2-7	CASSGAGTASYEQYF
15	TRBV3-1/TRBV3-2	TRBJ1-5	CASSLGTVINQPQHF
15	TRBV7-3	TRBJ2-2	CASSSRQGTTGELFF
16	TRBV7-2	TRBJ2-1	CASSHGGLAGANEQFF
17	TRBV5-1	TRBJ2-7	CASSLDTSGGAGDEQYF
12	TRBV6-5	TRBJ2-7	CASTGKPYEQYF
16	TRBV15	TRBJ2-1	CATSSPSGRALNEQFF
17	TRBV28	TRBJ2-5	CASSFWGGGHQQETQYF
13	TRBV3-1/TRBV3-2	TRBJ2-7	CASSQAGGYEQYF
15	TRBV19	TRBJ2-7	CASRRQGDGGYEQYF
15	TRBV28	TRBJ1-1	CASTSHGGSNTEAFF
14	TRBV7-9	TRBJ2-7	CASSPRDRAYEQYF
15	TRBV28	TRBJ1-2	CASSLGRGADYGYTF
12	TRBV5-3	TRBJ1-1	CARSPDRTEAFF